The 25 T cell receptor beta chains listed next were all sequenced from one sample in a study of blood T cell repertoires in COVID-19. TCRdb's copy holds only in-frame clones and misses some; the assay was immunoSEQ multiplex PCR. The sample shows roughly 56,000 clones, 85% of them seen only once. Input material: peripheral blood. These TCRs come from a human donor in a cohort sampled during active COVID-19.

V usage is TRBV2 and J usage is TRBJ2-7; 11 bases agree with TRBD2. This CDR3 contains 14 residues. The V gene's germline CDR1 is SNHLY and CDR2 FYNNEI. V trimming: 6 bases; J trimming: 6 bases; junction bases outside the gene matches: 7. CDR3 loop: CASSLAGGLAEQYF. CDR3 in DNA: TGTGCCAGCAGCCTAGCGGGGGGACTAGCCGAGCAGTACTTC.

The table lists this clone with a few counts. The chain has TRBV7-2 and TRBJ2-7; 7 nucleotides line up with TRBD2. This CDR3 region has 14 residues. The germline V gene encodes CDR1 SGHTA and CDR2 FQGNSA. J gave up 2 bases and V 1 base, and 2 bases lay outside the gene matches. The CDR3 loop reads CASSLGEGTYEQYF. DNA for the CDR3: TGTGCCAGCAGCTTAGGGGAGGGAACCTACGAGCAGTACTTC.

This chain links TRBV15 with TRBJ1-2, with D uncertain. The ends were cut back, 2 bases at V and 2 bases at J, with 12 bases in the middle. CDR1 is LNHNV and CDR2 is YYDKDF in the germline V gene (reference sequence). This CDR3 has 15 amino acids. The CDR3 DNA reads as TGTGCCACCAGCAGACCCGGTCAGGAAAACTATGGCTACACCTTC. This translates into CATSRPGQENYGYTF.

This clone was detected a few times. Written as DNA, the CDR3 is TGTGCCAGCAGCGTTCAGGGAGGGGAAAAACTGTTTTTT. Its protein is CASSVQGGEKLFF. V is TRBV2 and J is TRBJ1-4, with TRBD1 as a possible D gene (5 bases). This CDR3 region has 13 residues. The ends were cut back, 6 bases at V and 8 bases at J, with 13 bases in the middle. Germline CDR1 reads SNHLY; CDR2 reads FYNNEI.

The chain links TRBV4-1 to TRBJ2-1; D might be TRBD1 (5 bases). This CDR3 region has 16 residues. Trimming pared 2 bases from V and 10 bases from J, leaving 21 bases between. CDR1 is MGHRA, CDR2 YSYEKL, per germline. The CDR3 here is CASSQPGKAQSVEQFF. CDR3 DNA: TGCGCCAGCAGCCAACCAGGGAAGGCCCAATCGGTGGAGCAGTTCTTC.

This clone was observed once. The rearrangement uses TRBV28 and TRBJ1-5, with unresolved D. The V end was cut by 8 bases, the J end by 3 bases, with 17 bases between. This CDR3 comprises 15 residues. Germline V gives CDR1 MDHEN, CDR2 SYDVKM. The CDR3 loop is CASHPGGMANQPQHF. The CDR3 nucleotides are TGTGCCAGCCATCCGGGAGGGATGGCCAATCAGCCCCAGCATTTT.

This sequence joins TRBV2 and TRBJ1-6, with D perhaps TRBD1 (6 bases). CDR1 SNHLY and CDR2 FYNNEI come from the germline V gene. The length of the CDR3 is 16 residues. The germline V and J ends were trimmed by 6 bases and 1 base, with 13 bases remaining between them. The CDR3 reads CASRATGSSYNSPLHF. The CDR3 nucleotides read TGTGCCAGCAGAGCAACAGGGTCGTCCTATAATTCACCCCTCCACTTT.

This rearrangement joins TRBV2 to TRBJ1-4, with a possible D match to TRBD1 (6 bases). V was shortened by 2 bases and J by 2 bases, with 12 bases between the two germline ends. Germline CDR1 and CDR2: SNHLY and FYNNEI. The CDR3 has 16 residues. The CDR3 nucleotides read TGTGCCAGCAGTGAAAGCTTGGGGGCCACTAATGAAAAACTGTTTTTT. This codes for CASSESLGATNEKLFF.

The genes are TRBV5-1 and TRBJ2-7; TRBD2 matches at 14 bases. Trimming removed 6 bases from V and 0 bases from J; junction bases left unmatched: 14. The CDR3 consists of 19 residues. CDR1 is SGHRS, CDR2 YFSETQ, per germline. The CDR3 bases are TGCGCCAGCAATGCTTTACCGGGACTAGCGGGAGTGATCTCCTACGAGCAGTACTTC. Encoded protein: CASNALPGLAGVISYEQYF.

Concerning this clone itself: Other DNA sequences in the same sample also yield this CDR3. CDR3 in amino acids: CASSLASSSYNEQFF. CDR3 DNA sequence: TGCGCCAGCAGCTTGGCGTCTAGCTCCTACAATGAGCAGTTCTTC. The chain recombines TRBV5-1 with TRBJ2-1; D is unresolved. The CDR3 is 15 amino acids. Germline V gene lookup returns CDR1 SGHRS and CDR2 YFSETQ. Trimming cost V 0 bases and J 0 bases, with 7 bases left between them.

This clone has a single count. The CDR3 DNA reads TGTGCCAGCACCCCCGCCGGCGGCTCCTACGAGCAGTACTTC. Protein product: CASTPAGGSYEQYF. The chain has TRBV27 and TRBJ2-7, with D uncertain. The CDR3 contains 14 residues. Looked up from germline, CDR1 is MNHEY and CDR2 is SMNVEV (reference sequence). The V gene lost 7 bases and the J gene lost 0 bases, with 13 bases spanning the gap.

V and J are TRBV6-1 and TRBJ1-5; D possibly corresponds to TRBD1 (6 bases). This CDR3 has 17 amino acids. The germline V gene encodes CDR1 MNHNS and CDR2 SASEGT. Trimming removed 2 bases from V and 4 bases from J, with 18 bases in between. CDR3 nucleotide sequence: TGTGCCAGCAGTGAACCGACAGGCCAACCCGGGAATCAGCCCCAGCATTTT. Translated: CASSEPTGQPGNQPQHF.

This chain joins TRBV28 and TRBJ2-5; the match to TRBD2 covers 10 bases. Germline V lookup: CDR1 MDHEN, CDR2 SYDVKM. J was trimmed by 5 bases and V by 11 bases; bases with no gene match: 2. The CDR3 loop spans 11 amino acids. CDR3 nucleotides: TGTGCCTGGGGACTAGCGGAGACCCAGTACTTC. This codes for CAWGLAETQYF.

The chain has TRBV7-9 and TRBJ2-7; 9 bases map to TRBD1. Germline V gene sequence: CDR1 SEHNR, CDR2 FQNEAQ (reference sequence). This CDR3 spans 15 amino acids. V trimming: 4 bases; J trimming: 4 bases; junction bases outside the gene matches: 8. The CDR3 region is CASSYNRDRVYEQYF. For the CDR3, the DNA is TGTGCCAGCAGCTATAACCGGGACAGGGTGTACGAGCAGTACTTC.

CDR3 residues: CASSGAGAAPLHF. The CDR3 DNA sequence: TGTGCCAGCAGCGGGGCTGGCGCGGCACCCCTCCACTTT. This rearrangement joins TRBV7-9 to TRBJ1-6; maybe TRBD1 (5 bases). The germline gives CDR1 SEHNR, CDR2 FQNEAQ (reference sequence). The CDR3 extends over 13 amino acids. Trimming took off 5 bases at V and 11 bases at J, with 13 bases between the two ends.

The chain carries TRBV7-3 and TRBJ2-5; D remains unclear. V dropped 2 bases and J dropped 2 bases, with 6 bases sitting between them. The CDR3 runs 13 residues. Germline V gives CDR1 SGHTA, CDR2 FQGTGA. In DNA, the CDR3 is TGTGCCAGCAGCTTAGAGTTTCAAGAGACCCAGTACTTC. As protein: CASSLEFQETQYF. Supplemented by reference TRBV7-3 and TRBJ2-5, the full variable domain reads GAGVSQTPSNKVTEKGKYVELRCDPISGHTALYWYRQSLGQGPEFLIYFQGTGAADDSGLPNDRFFAVRPEGSVSTLKIQRTERGDSAVYLCASSLEFQETQYFGPGTRLLVL.

The chain combines TRBV6-5 with TRBJ2-7; D might be TRBD2 (6 bases). In germline, CDR1 is MNHEY, CDR2 SVGAGI. This CDR3 comprises 12 residues. V was clipped by 6 bases and J by 7 bases, with 13 bases between them. The CDR3 loop is CASSRSGGEQYF. DNA for the CDR3: TGTGCCAGCAGCAGGTCCGGAGGGGAGCAGTACTTC.

The chain combines TRBV6-1 with TRBJ2-3, with TRBD2 matching 9 bases. From germline, CDR1 is MNHNS and CDR2 SASEGT. The V gene end was trimmed by 1 base and the J gene end by 11 bases; junction bases not matched to a gene: 10. This CDR3 spans 15 amino acids. The CDR3: CASSEEAGGVAGQYF. For the CDR3, the DNA is TGTGCCAGCAGTGAAGAGGCGGGAGGGGTCGCGGGGCAGTATTTT.

CDR3 nucleotides: TGTGCCTGGGGAGATTTCCGCTCCTATAATTCACCCCTCCACTTT. Protein sequence: CAWGDFRSYNSPLHF. V is TRBV30 and J is TRBJ1-6; no firm D call. The germline CDR1 and CDR2 sequences are GTSNPN and SVGIG (reference sequence). The CDR3 is made up of 15 amino acids. Trimming removed 5 bases at V and 0 bases at J, with 11 bases between.

This chain's CDR3 is CSAGGFEAFF. The CDR3, as DNA: TGCAGCGCTGGAGGTTTTGAAGCTTTCTTT. This sequence joins TRBV29-1 and TRBJ1-1; D not resolved. Germline V lookup: CDR1 SQVTM, CDR2 ANQGSEA. With 7 bases removed from V and 7 bases from J, the gap between germline ends came to 10 bases. The CDR3 runs to 10 residues.

This clone was observed a handful of times. The chain couples TRBV5-4 to TRBJ2-4, with D possibly TRBD2 on 6 matching bases. Deletions cut 1 base from V and 1 base from J, with 12 bases between. The germline gives CDR1 SGHNT, CDR2 YYREEE (reference sequence). This CDR3 spans 16 amino acids. CDR3 protein: CASSLSGGAAKNIQYF. Here the CDR3 DNA reads TGTGCCAGCAGCTTGTCCGGCGGGGCCGCCAAAAACATTCAGTACTTC.

This chain uses TRBV28 with TRBJ1-4, with D unclear. Germline V CDR1 and CDR2: MDHEN, SYDVKM. Trimming cost V 6 bases and J 3 bases, with 17 bases left between them. The CDR3 sequence is 16 residues long. The CDR3 here is CASSSLRALSNEKLFF. In DNA form, the CDR3 reads TGTGCCAGCAGCTCCTTGCGCGCCCTATCTAATGAAAAACTGTTTTTT.

The chain uses TRBV28 and TRBJ1-5; weak D call: TRBD1 (5 bases). The CDR3 contains 14 residues. Germline V CDR1 and CDR2: MDHEN, SYDVKM. The ends were cut back, 7 bases at V and 6 bases at J, with 16 bases in the middle. CDR3 sequence reads: CASTPGGAAQPQHF. CDR3 coding DNA: TGTGCCAGCACTCCCGGGGGTGCTGCTCAGCCCCAGCATTTT.

V is TRBV7-2 and J is TRBJ1-5; 7 bases line up with TRBD1. After removal of 4 bases from V and 7 bases from J, the junction contained 7 bases not matched to a gene. The CDR3 is made up of 14 amino acids. CDR1 SGHTA and CDR2 FQGNSA come from the germline V gene. The DNA for the CDR3 is TGTGCCAGCAGCTACAGGGGTCTTGGGCAGCCCCAGCATTTT. Protein product: CASSYRGLGQPQHF.

This sequence joins TRBV7-2 and TRBJ2-7, with D possibly being TRBD1 (5 bases). CDR1 and CDR2 from the germline V gene are SGHTA and FQGNSA. Deletions cut 2 bases from V and 4 bases from J, with 12 bases between. This CDR3 has 14 residues. CDR3 bases: TGTGCCAGCAGCTTAACAGGCCCTGGTTACGAGCAGTACTTC. Amino acids: CASSLTGPGYEQYF.